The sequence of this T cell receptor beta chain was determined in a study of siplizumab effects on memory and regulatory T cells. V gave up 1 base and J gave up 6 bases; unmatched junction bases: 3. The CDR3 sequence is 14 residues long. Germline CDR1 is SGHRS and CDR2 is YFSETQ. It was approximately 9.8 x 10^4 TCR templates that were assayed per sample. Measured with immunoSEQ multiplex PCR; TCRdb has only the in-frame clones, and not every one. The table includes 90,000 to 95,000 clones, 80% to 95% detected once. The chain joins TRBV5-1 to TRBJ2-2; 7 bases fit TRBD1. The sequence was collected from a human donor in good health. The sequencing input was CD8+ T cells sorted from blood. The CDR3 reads CASSLSQGAGELFF. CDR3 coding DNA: TGCGCCAGCAGCTTGAGCCAGGGGGCCGGGGAGCTGTTTTTT.